These 20 T cell receptor beta chains originate from one sample sequenced in a study of human T cells and chemical hapten exposure. MiXCR, run by TCRdb on the RACE reads, gives a single entry per CDR3 protein. The data show roughly 380,000 distinct CDR3 sequences, with about 6% seen just once and around 6.1% held by the top ten. Time point specified: patch test 2, 6 weeks after DPC sensitization. Noted treatment: therapeutic diphenylcyclopropenone sensitization with weekly scalp DPC. The input for sequencing was whole blood, taken in connection with sensitization to the hapten diphenylcyclopropenone (DPC). These receptors were obtained from a young woman with alopecia areata. Some clones in this sample may be carry-over from other donors' samples.

This clonotype was counted between two and nine times. The V call is TRBV6-2 or TRBV6-3, the J call TRBJ2-3; perhaps TRBD2 as D (5 bases). V was pared by 7 bases and J by 5 bases, with 13 bases between. Germline V gene sequence: CDR1 MNHEY, CDR2 SVGEGT. This CDR3 has 13 amino acids. CDR3 protein: CASIGKGEDTQYF. CDR3 bases: TGTGCCAGCATTGGAAAGGGAGAAGATACGCAGTATTTT.

This clonotype was seen at least ten times. The DNA of the CDR3 is TGCGCCAGCAGCCAAGATCCAGGGATGGGTAGTTCACCCCTCCACTTT. It codes for CASSQDPGMGSSPLHF. The chain employs TRBV4-3 and TRBJ1-6, with D perhaps matching TRBD1 (5 bases). The germline CDR1 and CDR2 sequences are LGHNA and YSLEER. The CDR3 is 16 residues long. Trimming took 0 bases from V and 9 from J, leaving 15 bases between them.

CDR3 nucleotides: TGTGCCAGCAGCGTAGCGTCTAGCGGGGCCACAGATACGCAGTATTTT. This gives the protein CASSVASSGATDTQYF. The rearrangement joins TRBV9 to TRBJ2-3; 9 bases are shared with TRBD2. The CDR3 is 16 residues long. V lost 0 bases and J lost 2; bases outside the gene matches: 4. The germline gives CDR1 SGDLS, CDR2 YYNGEE.

This chain joins TRBV7-2 and TRBJ2-5; D gene uncertain. Germline loops: CDR1 SGHTA, CDR2 FQGNSA. The CDR3 runs 13 residues. V lost 0 bases and J lost 7, with 9 bases in between. The CDR3 DNA follows: TGTGCCAGCAGCTTAGCGGAGACTGGGACCCAGTACTTC. Its protein is CASSLAETGTQYF.

V gene TRBV6-2 or TRBV6-3 combines with J gene TRBJ1-6, with TRBD1 matching 7 bases. The germline gives CDR1 MNHEY, CDR2 SVGEGT. This CDR3 has 16 residues. The V and J ends lost 6 bases and 10 bases, in that order; junction bases with no gene match: 15. DNA for the CDR3: TGTGCCAGCAGCTCAACCACGGGGGACAGAGGATCACCCCTCCACTTT. It encodes CASSSTTGDRGSPLHF.

This clonotype was recorded at least ten times. The J gene is TRBJ1-4, the V gene TRBV27; the D gene is possibly TRBD1 (5 bases). Trimming pared 5 bases from V and 2 bases from J, leaving 12 bases between. CDR1 and CDR2 from the germline V gene are MNHEY and SMNVEV (reference sequence). This CDR3 is built from 15 residues. This chain's CDR3 is CASSLRVATNEKLFF. For the CDR3, the DNA is TGTGCCAGCAGTCTCAGGGTTGCCACTAATGAAAAACTGTTTTTT.

This clonotype appeared a few times. The chain couples TRBV20-1 to TRBJ1-1, with 7 bases matching TRBD1. Germline-derived CDR1 and CDR2 are DFQATT and SNEGSKA (reference sequence). Trimming cost V 6 bases and J 1 base; bases outside gene matches: 17. This CDR3 is 17 amino acids long. The DNA of the CDR3 is TGCAGTGCCAGATACCCCCTCGGACAGGTTTCGAACACTGAAGCTTTCTTT. Its protein product is CSARYPLGQVSNTEAFF.

The chain joins TRBV28 to TRBJ2-7, with D perhaps matching TRBD2 (6 bases). The CDR3 length is 17 residues. V lost 5 bases, J lost 3 bases, and 23 bases lay in between. CDR1 MDHEN and CDR2 SYDVKM come from the germline V gene. As DNA, the CDR3 is TGTGCCAGCAGTGAGTCTAGCGTGAGGGGTCGTCGCTACGAGCAGTACTTC. It specifies CASSESSVRGRRYEQYF.

This clonotype was detected only a few times. The V call is TRBV7-8, the J call TRBJ1-1, with D unclear. The CDR3 runs 14 residues. V was shortened by 1 base and J by 1 base, with 7 bases between the two germline ends. Looked up from germline, CDR1 is SGHVS and CDR2 is FQNEAQ. The CDR3 sequence is CASSLDPKNTEAFF. As DNA, the CDR3 is TGTGCCAGCAGCTTAGATCCCAAGAACACTGAAGCTTTCTTT.

This clonotype was seen at least ten times. The V and J genes are TRBV12-3 or TRBV12-4 and TRBJ1-1; no definite D call. CDR3 length: 12 residues. Trimming stripped 2 bases from V and 5 bases from J, with 6 bases between. The CDR3 region is CASSLTSTEAFF. In DNA form, the CDR3 reads TGTGCCAGCAGTTTAACGAGTACTGAAGCTTTCTTT.

The V and J genes are TRBV6-2 or TRBV6-3 and TRBJ1-1; D gene unclear. V lost 2 bases, J lost 1 base, and 8 bases lay in between. The germline V gene has CDR1 MNHEY and CDR2 SVGEGT. The CDR3 spans 14 residues. The chain's CDR3 is CASSYPRANTEAFF. The CDR3 DNA is TGTGCCAGCAGTTACCCCCGGGCGAACACTGAAGCTTTCTTT.

This clonotype has just a few counts. CDR3 residues: CSARDPNEQFF. The DNA for the CDR3 is TGCAGTGCTAGAGATCCCAATGAGCAGTTCTTC. The chain employs TRBV20-1 and TRBJ2-1; no clear D. The CDR3 runs to 11 residues. Per the germline V gene, CDR1 is DFQATT and CDR2 is SNEGSKA (reference sequence). V lost 0 bases to trimming and J lost 6 bases, with 3 bases between them.

This clonotype was recorded only once. V is TRBV6-2 or TRBV6-3 and J is TRBJ2-7, with 7 bases aligning to TRBD1. V shed 5 bases and J 2 bases; nucleotides not matched to a gene: 3. Germline V gene data show CDR1 as MNHEY and CDR2 as SVGEGT. The CDR3 covers 13 residues. CDR3 coding DNA: TGTGCCAGCAGTGGGACAGCACCCTACGAGCAGTACTTC. Encoded protein: CASSGTAPYEQYF.

Ten or more counts support this clonotype. The chain is built from TRBV28 and TRBJ1-1, with a weak D call TRBD1 (6 bases). Per germline, CDR1 MDHEN and CDR2 SYDVKM. V was cut by 7 bases and J by 4 bases, with 19 bases left in between. The CDR3 totals 15 residues. The CDR3 protein is CASTSPTWGRTEAFF. The CDR3 DNA sequence: TGTGCCAGCACCTCCCCGACGTGGGGGCGCACTGAAGCTTTCTTT.

The table lists this clonotype with many counts. V gene TRBV25-1 combines with J gene TRBJ1-2; D is unclear. The V gene lost 3 bases and the J gene lost 8 bases, with 16 bases spanning the gap. The germline gives CDR1 MGHDK, CDR2 SYGVNS. The CDR3 sequence is 14 residues long. CDR3 sequence reads: CASSEPLSPHGYTF. The CDR3 bases are TGTGCCAGCAGTGAGCCTCTCTCTCCGCACGGCTACACCTTC.

The chain has TRBV4-2 and TRBJ1-1; 9 bases map to TRBD1. This CDR3 is 16 amino acids long. After removal of 1 base from V and 2 bases from J, the junction contained 5 bases not matched to a gene. The germline gives CDR1 LGHNA, CDR2 YNFKEQ. The CDR3 sequence is CASSQGTGARNTEAFF. DNA of the CDR3: TGTGCCAGCAGCCAAGGGACAGGGGCGAGAAACACTGAAGCTTTCTTT.

This clonotype was recorded a few times. This chain links TRBV6-5 with TRBJ1-1; 9 bases align to TRBD1. The CDR3 loop spans 15 amino acids. The ends lost 6 bases at V and 0 bases at J; junction bases unmatched: 5. The germline gives CDR1 MNHEY, CDR2 SVGAGI. The CDR3 nucleotides are TGTGCCAGCAGCCGAACAGGGGGCCTGAACACTGAAGCTTTCTTT. Translated: CASSRTGGLNTEAFF.

This clonotype was observed a handful of times. The rearrangement joins TRBV2 to TRBJ1-2, with D maybe TRBD1 (5 bases). V was cut by 0 bases and J by 8 bases, with 16 bases left in between. In germline, CDR1 is SNHLY, CDR2 FYNNEI. This CDR3 is built from 15 residues. Here the CDR3 reads CASSEAFRATGGYTF. CDR3 coding DNA: TGTGCCAGCAGTGAAGCTTTCAGGGCTACAGGCGGCTACACCTTC.

This clonotype has just a few counts. This chain joins TRBV11-2 and TRBJ2-3; 9 bases agree with TRBD1. Looked up from germline, CDR1 is SGHAT and CDR2 is FQNNGV. The trim removed 5 bases at V and 5 bases at J, leaving 11 bases unmatched. There are 16 residues in the CDR3. The CDR3 sequence: CASSRRTGAQGDTQYF. The CDR3 nucleotides read TGTGCCAGCAGCCGGAGGACAGGGGCCCAGGGAGATACGCAGTATTTT.

The table lists this clonotype with many counts. This chain links TRBV29-1 with TRBJ1-2, with D possibly matching TRBD1 (5 bases). Per the germline V gene, CDR1 is SQVTM and CDR2 is ANQGSEA. CDR3 length: 13 amino acids. Trimming removed 6 bases at V and 1 base at J, with 12 bases between. The DNA of the CDR3 is TGCAGCGTCGGGACTAACTATAACTATGGCTACACCTTC. Translating gives CSVGTNYNYGYTF.